This T cell receptor (beta chain) stems from a study of low-dose radiotherapy and immunotherapy resistance in tumors. About the research overall: The treatment that patients received was intravenous nivolumab 240 mg every two weeks plus ipilimumab 1 mg/kg every six weeks. Intravenous cyclophosphamide at 200 mg/m2 preceded radiation and immunotherapy by one day, every two weeks.

Both TCRalpha and TCRbeta chains were reverse transcribed with V-gene-specific primers. Amplification, which lasted 20 to 25 PCR cycles, used a constant-region primer and V-primer adapter to amplify TCRs. mRNA, after isolation, was amplified by in vitro transcription. TCRdb ran MiXCR on the reads and lists one entry per CDR3 protein. The sample contains 35,000 to 50,000 distinct CDR3 sequences, roughly 30% of which appear only once. As to time point: before trial treatment. The CDR3 runs 14 residues. V dropped 3 bases and J dropped 6 bases, with 12 bases sitting between them. This clonotype showed up just once.

This clonotype was sampled from a male donor with gallbladder cancer. Sample: PBMCs, taken before treatment. This chain links TRBV12-3 or TRBV12-4 with TRBJ2-1; no clear D gene. The CDR3 DNA sequence: TGTGCCAGCAGTTTCCACGGGCAGGTCAATGAGCAGTTCTTC. Translating gives CASSFHGQVNEQFF.